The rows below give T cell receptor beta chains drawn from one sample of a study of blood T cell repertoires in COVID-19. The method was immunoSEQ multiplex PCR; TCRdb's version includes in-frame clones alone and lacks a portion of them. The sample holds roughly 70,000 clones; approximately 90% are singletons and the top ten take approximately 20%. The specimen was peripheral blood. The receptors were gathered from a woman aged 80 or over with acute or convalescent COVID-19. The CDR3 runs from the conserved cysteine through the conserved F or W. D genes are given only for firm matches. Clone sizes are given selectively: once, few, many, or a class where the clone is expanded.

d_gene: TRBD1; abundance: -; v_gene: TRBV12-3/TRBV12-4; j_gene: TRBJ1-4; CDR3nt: TGTGCCAGCAGGGGGACAGGTGAAAAACTGTTTTTT; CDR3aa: CASRGTGEKLFF
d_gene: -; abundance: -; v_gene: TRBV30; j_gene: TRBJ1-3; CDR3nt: TGTGCCTGGAGCTCCTCAGGGGTGAACACCATATATTTT; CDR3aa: CAWSSSGVNTIYF
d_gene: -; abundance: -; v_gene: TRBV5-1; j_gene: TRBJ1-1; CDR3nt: TGCGCCAGCAGCTTGGATGGACAGCTGAACACTGAAGCTTTCTTT; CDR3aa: CASSLDGQLNTEAFF
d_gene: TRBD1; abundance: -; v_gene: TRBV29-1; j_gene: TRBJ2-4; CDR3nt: TGCAGCGTTGGACTGGACAGGGAGGCCAAAAACATTCAGTACTTC; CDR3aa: CSVGLDREAKNIQYF
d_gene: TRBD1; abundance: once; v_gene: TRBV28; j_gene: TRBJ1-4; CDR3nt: TGTGCCATCCGCGACAGGGCAACTAATGAAAAACTGTTTTTT; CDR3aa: CAIRDRATNEKLFF
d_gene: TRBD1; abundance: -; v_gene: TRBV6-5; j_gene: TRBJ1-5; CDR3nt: TGTGCCAGCAGTTGGGCAGGGGGTTACAATCAGCCCCAGCATTTT; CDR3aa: CASSWAGGYNQPQHF
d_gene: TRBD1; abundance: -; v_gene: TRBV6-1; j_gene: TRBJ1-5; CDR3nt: TGTGCCAGCAGTGACCCACCGGGACAGACCTTTACGAGCAATCAGCCCCAGCATTTT; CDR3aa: CASSDPPGQTFTSNQPQHF
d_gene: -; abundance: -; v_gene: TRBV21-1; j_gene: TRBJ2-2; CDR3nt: TGTGCCAGCAGCAAAAATTGTCAGGGGTCGGTCACCGGGGAGCTGTTTTTT; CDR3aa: CASSKNCQGSVTGELFF
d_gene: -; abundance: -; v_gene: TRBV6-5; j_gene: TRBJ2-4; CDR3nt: TGTGCCAGCAAAGCAGGGGTGGCTAACATTCAGTACTTC; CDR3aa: CASKAGVANIQYF
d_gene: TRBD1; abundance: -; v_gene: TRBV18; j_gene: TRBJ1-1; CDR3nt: TGTGCCAGCTCACCTAAGACAGGGAGCACTGAAGCTTTCTTT; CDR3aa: CASSPKTGSTEAFF
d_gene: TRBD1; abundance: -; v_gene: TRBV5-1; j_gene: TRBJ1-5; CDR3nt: TGCGCCAGCAGTCCCGGGACAGGGAATCAGCCCCAGCATTTT; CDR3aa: CASSPGTGNQPQHF
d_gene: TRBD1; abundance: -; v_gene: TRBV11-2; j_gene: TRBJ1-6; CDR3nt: TGTGCCAGCAGAGGGGGGGCAGGGGGCAGAAATTCACCCCTCCACTTT; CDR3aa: CASRGGAGGRNSPLHF
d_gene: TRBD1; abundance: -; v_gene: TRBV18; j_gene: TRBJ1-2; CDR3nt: TGTGCCAGCTCACCACTGGGACAGGCAAACTATGGCTACACCTTC; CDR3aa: CASSPLGQANYGYTF
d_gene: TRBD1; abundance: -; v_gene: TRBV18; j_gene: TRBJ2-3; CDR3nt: TGTGCCAGCTCACAAGGACAGGGAACAGATACGCAGTATTTT; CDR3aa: CASSQGQGTDTQYF
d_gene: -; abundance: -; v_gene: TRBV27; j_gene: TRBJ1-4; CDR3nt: TGTGCCAGCAGGGGACTAGGGGGGGGTGAAAAACTGTTTTTT; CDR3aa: CASRGLGGGEKLFF
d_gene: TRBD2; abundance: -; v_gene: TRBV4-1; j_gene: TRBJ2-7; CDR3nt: TGCGCCAGCAGCCAGGGACTAGCGGGAGACGAGCAGTACTTC; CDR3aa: CASSQGLAGDEQYF
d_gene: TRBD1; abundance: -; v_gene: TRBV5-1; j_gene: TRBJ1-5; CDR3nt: TGCGCCAGCAGTGGGGGTACAGGGGGCGCGGGTCAGCCCCAGCATTTT; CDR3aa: CASSGGTGGAGQPQHF
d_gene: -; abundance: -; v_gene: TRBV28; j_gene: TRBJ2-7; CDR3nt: TGTGCCCGACCAGGCTACGAGCAGTACTTC; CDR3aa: CARPGYEQYF
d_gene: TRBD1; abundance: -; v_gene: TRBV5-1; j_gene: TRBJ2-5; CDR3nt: TGCGCCAGCAGCTTGGGCGGGACAGGGGTTACGGAGACCCAGTACTTC; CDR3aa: CASSLGGTGVTETQYF
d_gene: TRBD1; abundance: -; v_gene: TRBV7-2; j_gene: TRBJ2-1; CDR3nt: TGTGCCAGCAGCTTAGGGGACAGGGGCAATGAGCAGTTCTTC; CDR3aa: CASSLGDRGNEQFF
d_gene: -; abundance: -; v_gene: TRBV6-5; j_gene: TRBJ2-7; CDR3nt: TGTGCCAGTCAAGACAGAACCTACGAGCAGTACTTC; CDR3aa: CASQDRTYEQYF
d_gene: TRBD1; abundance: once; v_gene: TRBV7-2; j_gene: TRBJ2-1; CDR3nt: TGTGCCAGCAGCTACGACAGGGACAATGAGCAGTTCTTC; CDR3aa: CASSYDRDNEQFF
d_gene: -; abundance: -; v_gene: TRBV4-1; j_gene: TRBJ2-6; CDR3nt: TGCGCCAGCAGCCAATCAGGTCGGGGGATTGGGGCCAACGTCCTGACTTTC; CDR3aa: CASSQSGRGIGANVLTF
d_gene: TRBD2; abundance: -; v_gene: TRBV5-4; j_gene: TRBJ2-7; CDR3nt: TGTGCCAGCAGCTTGACCGGGGGGGTAGAGCAGTACTTC; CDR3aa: CASSLTGGVEQYF
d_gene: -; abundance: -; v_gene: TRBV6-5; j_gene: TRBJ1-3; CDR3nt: TGTGCCAGCACCCCTAGAAGGAACACCATATATTTT; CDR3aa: CASTPRRNTIYF
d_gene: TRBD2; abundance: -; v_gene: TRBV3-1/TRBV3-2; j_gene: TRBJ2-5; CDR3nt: TGTGCCAGCAGCCAAGCCACAGCGGGGGGCATGGAGACCCAGTACTTC; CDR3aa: CASSQATAGGMETQYF
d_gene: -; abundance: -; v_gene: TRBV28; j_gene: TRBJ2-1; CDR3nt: TGTGCCAGCAGTTCTTTGCGGTCCTCCTACAATGAGCAGTTCTTC; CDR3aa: CASSSLRSSYNEQFF
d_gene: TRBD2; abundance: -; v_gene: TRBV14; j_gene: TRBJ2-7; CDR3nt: TGTGCCAGCAGCCAGGATCTAGCGGGAGGGCACGAGCAGTACTTC; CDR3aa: CASSQDLAGGHEQYF
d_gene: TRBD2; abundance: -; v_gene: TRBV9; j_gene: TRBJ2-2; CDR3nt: TGTGCCAGCAGCTTCGGACTAGCGGGGGGCCCAGGCGGCACCGGGGAGCTGTTTTTT; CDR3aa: CASSFGLAGGPGGTGELFF
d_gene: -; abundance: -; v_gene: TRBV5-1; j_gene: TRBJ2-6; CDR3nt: TGCGCCAGCAGCTGGGGCCGCCCTGGGGCCAACGTCCTGACTTTC; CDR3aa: CASSWGRPGANVLTF
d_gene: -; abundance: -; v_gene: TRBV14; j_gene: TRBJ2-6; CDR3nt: TGTGCCAGCAGCCAATGGCCCCCCAACGTCCTGACTTTC; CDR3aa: CASSQWPPNVLTF
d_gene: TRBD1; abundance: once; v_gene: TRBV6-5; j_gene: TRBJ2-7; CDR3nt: TGTGCCAGCATGACCAGGGGGCTGACCCACGAGCAGTACTTC; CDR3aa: CASMTRGLTHEQYF
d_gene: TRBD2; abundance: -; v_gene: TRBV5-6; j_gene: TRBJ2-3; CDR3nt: TGTGCCAGCAGCCTCTCGGGGGGGAAAAAACGCACAGATACGCAGTATTTT; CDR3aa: CASSLSGGKKRTDTQYF
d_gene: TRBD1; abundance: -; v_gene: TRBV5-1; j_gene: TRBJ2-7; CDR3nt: TGCGCCAGCAGCCCGAACCCGGGACAGGGGGCGTGGGAGCAGTACTTC; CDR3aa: CASSPNPGQGAWEQYF
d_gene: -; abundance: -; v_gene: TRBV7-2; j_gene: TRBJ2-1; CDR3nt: TGTGCCAGCAGCTTAAGTGGGAGGCAGTACAATGAACAGTTCTTC; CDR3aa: CASSLSGRQYNEQFF
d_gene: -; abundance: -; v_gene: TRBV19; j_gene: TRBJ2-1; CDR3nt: TGTGCCAGCGCCCTGGTGGGAGGCTGGGCCTACAATGAGCAGTTCTTC; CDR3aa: CASALVGGWAYNEQFF
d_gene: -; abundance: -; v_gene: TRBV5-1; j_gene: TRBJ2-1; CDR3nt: TGCGCCAGCAGCTTGCCCTTGACTAGCTACAATGAGCAGTTCTTC; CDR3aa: CASSLPLTSYNEQFF
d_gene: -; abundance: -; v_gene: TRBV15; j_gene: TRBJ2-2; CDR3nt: TGTGCCACCAGCGCCGCAGGGCACACCGGGGAGCTGTTTTTT; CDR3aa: CATSAAGHTGELFF
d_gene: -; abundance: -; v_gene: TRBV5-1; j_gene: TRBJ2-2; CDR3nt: TGCGCCAGCAGCTTGGAAGGGGGATCGGGCGGGGAGCTGTTTTTT; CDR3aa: CASSLEGGSGGELFF
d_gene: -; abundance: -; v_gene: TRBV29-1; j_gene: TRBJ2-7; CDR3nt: TGCAGCGTTGCGGCAGGGTCCGAGCAGTACTTC; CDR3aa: CSVAAGSEQYF
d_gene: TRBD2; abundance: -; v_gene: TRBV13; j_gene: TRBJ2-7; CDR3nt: TGTGCCAGCAGCAGCCGCGGCGGGGGGGTTCCGTATTACGAGCAGTACTTC; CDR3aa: CASSSRGGGVPYYEQYF
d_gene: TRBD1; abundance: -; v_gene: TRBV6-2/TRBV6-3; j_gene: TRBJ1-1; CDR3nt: TGTGCCAGCAGTTCCGGACAGGGTCTGAACACTGAAGCTTTCTTT; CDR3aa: CASSSGQGLNTEAFF
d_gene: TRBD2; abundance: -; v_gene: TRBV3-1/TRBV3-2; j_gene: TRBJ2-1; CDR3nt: TGTGCCAGCAGCCCGGGGACTAGTGGGTCCAATGAGCAGTTCTTC; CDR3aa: CASSPGTSGSNEQFF
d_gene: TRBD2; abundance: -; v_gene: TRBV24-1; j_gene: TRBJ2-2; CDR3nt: TGTGCCACCAGTGATCCAGGACTAGCGGAGACGAACACCGGGGAGCTGTTTTTT; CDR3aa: CATSDPGLAETNTGELFF
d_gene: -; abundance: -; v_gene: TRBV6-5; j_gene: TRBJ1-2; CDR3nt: TGTGCCAGCAGTTCGGCAGGCCAGTATGGCTACACCTTC; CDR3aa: CASSSAGQYGYTF
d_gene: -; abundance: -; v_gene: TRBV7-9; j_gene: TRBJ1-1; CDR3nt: TGTGCCAGCAACCGGAGGACAGAATTT; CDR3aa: CASNRRTEF
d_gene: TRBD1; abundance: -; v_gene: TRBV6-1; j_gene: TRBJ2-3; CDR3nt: TGTGCCAGCAGTGACAGGGGGCGGACAGATACGCAGTATTTT; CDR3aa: CASSDRGRTDTQYF
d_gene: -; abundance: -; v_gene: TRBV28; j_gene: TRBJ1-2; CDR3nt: TGTGCCAGCAGGGGGGGACGGAGTCAAGCTAACTATGGCTACACCTTC; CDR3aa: CASRGGRSQANYGYTF
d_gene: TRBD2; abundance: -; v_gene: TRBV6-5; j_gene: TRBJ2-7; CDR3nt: TGTGCCAGCAGAAGAGGACTAGCGGCCTACGAGCAGTACTTC; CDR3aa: CASRRGLAAYEQYF